The rows below give T cell receptor beta chains drawn from one sample of a study of T cell repertoires in cytomegalovirus infection. Via MiXCR, TCRdb re-called the reads, giving one row per CDR3 protein. The sample holds around 450,000 distinct CDR3 sequences, roughly 30% seen once. Sequencing was carried out using PBMCs. These receptors came from a human donor in good health (CMV status not recorded). Some clones in this sample may be carry-over from other donors' samples. Each CDR3 is given without its conserved first and last residue. Fields, in order: J gene, V gene, CDR3 length, CDR3 protein.

TRBJ2-1 | TRBV19 | 10 | ASSFTTNEQF
TRBJ2-7 | TRBV6-1 | 14 | ASSPIGQGASGEQY
TRBJ2-5 | TRBV7-8 | 15 | ASSPTLAGAFSETQY
TRBJ2-5 | TRBV7-9 | 13 | ASSLAGHDTETQY
TRBJ1-5 | TRBV12-3/TRBV12-4 | 14 | ASRTGAEYSNQPQH
TRBJ1-2 | TRBV4-1 | 13 | ASSQDRTRNYGYT
TRBJ1-2 | TRBV20-1 | 13 | SASRGKKEAYGYT
TRBJ1-1 | TRBV7-6 | 12 | ASSLGTGLTEAF
TRBJ2-1 | TRBV7-2 | 16 | ASSSWGGAGTGGGEQF
TRBJ2-2 | TRBV4-2 | 14 | ASSHQMTGKTGELF
TRBJ1-5 | TRBV12-3/TRBV12-4 | 16 | ASSKSIGARAGNQPQH
TRBJ2-1 | TRBV7-9 | 13 | ASSKAVPTYNEQF
TRBJ1-6 | TRBV2 | 15 | ASSGETESSYNSPLH
TRBJ2-1 | TRBV5-1 | 14 | ASRKLGGPSYNEQF
TRBJ1-5 | TRBV7-8 | 15 | ASSLDRDRGPHQPQH
TRBJ1-5 | TRBV5-5 | 13 | ASSLGVGGSQPQH
TRBJ1-6 | TRBV3-1 | 9 | ASSSGGQLH
TRBJ1-4 | TRBV20-1 | 9 | SASQPEKLF
TRBJ1-2 | TRBV7-2 | 10 | ASSLHGDGYT
TRBJ2-7 | TRBV25-1 | 13 | ASSAQEGGSYEQY
TRBJ2-2 | TRBV12-3/TRBV12-4 | 13 | ASSGTGGPTGELF
TRBJ1-6 | TRBV12-3/TRBV12-4 | 15 | ASSLGRRALHYSPLH
TRBJ2-1 | TRBV7-2 | 15 | ASSPNLRGGSYNEQF
TRBJ1-1 | TRBV15 | 13 | ATSRGTGEDTEAF
TRBJ1-2 | TRBV6-5 | 12 | ASSDHGGDYGYT
TRBJ2-1 | TRBV2 | 14 | ASSQFLAGGTLKQF
TRBJ2-2 | TRBV7-3 | 12 | ASSLTVNTGELF
TRBJ2-6 | TRBV6-5 | 16 | ASSYAYRGRLGANVLT
TRBJ2-1 | TRBV19 | 14 | ASSPGTGGPYNEQF
TRBJ2-3 | TRBV19 | 14 | ASSPGGTAGGVGQY
TRBJ1-2 | TRBV4-1 | 15 | ASSQDEDRRANYGYT
TRBJ2-7 | TRBV14 | 11 | ASGWTGSHEQY
TRBJ2-4 | TRBV5-1 | 11 | ASSLGSGDIQY
TRBJ2-7 | TRBV20-1 | 12 | SARDWLNSYEQY
TRBJ2-2 | TRBV6-6 | 14 | ASNLPGTGYTGELF
TRBJ2-7 | TRBV11-2 | 13 | ASSLDRTGPYEQY
TRBJ1-1 | TRBV18 | 14 | ASSPKEGTANTEAF
TRBJ1-1 | TRBV19 | 11 | ASTSDGNTEAF